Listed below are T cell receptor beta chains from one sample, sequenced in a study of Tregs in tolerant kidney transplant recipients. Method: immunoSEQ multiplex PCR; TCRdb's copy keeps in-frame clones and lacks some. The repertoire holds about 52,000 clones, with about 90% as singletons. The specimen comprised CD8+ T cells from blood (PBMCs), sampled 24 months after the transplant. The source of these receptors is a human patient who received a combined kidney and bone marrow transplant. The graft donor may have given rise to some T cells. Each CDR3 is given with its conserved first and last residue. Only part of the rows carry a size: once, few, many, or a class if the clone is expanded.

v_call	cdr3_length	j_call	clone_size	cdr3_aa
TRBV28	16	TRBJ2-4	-	CASSPHDRAAKNIQYF
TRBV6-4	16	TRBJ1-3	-	CASIMTDEGSGNTIYF
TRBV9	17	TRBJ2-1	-	CASSVPQAGGRASEQFF
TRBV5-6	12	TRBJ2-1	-	CASNKGGNEQFF
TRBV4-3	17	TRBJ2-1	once	CASSHGQGTSSYNEQFF
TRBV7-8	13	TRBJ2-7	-	CASSFGQGFEQYF
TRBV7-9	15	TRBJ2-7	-	CVSSSTIRGRYEQYF
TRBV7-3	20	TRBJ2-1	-	CASSHDPTSGGLKSYNEQFF
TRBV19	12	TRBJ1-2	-	CASSIPGDGYTF
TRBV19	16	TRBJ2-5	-	CASSIGSRGILQTQYF
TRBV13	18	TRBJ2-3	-	CASSPDAGLAASTDTQYF
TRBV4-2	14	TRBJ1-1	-	CASSHHSMNTEAFF
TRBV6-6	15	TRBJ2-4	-	CASSSDRVAKNIQYF